The clone carrying this TCR beta chain was seen only once. No antigen is known for it. The source of the sample is a study of STAT3 mutations in large granular lymphocyte leukemia. Study overall: Canonical activating STAT3 mutations were detected in roughly half of the longitudinally sequenced T-LGLL patients. Study-level points and caveats: In T-cell large granular lymphocyte leukemia, about half of patients showed multiple immunodominant subclonotypes.

The CDR3 loop spans 11 amino acids. Germline lookup yields CDR1 LGHNT and CDR2 FRNRAP. The V gene lost 4 bases and the J gene lost 7 bases, with 7 bases spanning the gap. The method was immunoSEQ multiplex PCR; TCRdb's version includes in-frame clones alone and lacks a portion of them. The sample includes approximately 25,000 clones, around 93% of them seen just once. The chain couples TRBV12-5 to TRBJ2-5; no firm D call. Sequenced material: peripheral blood mononuclear cells. The sequence was obtained from a man aged 40-55 years with T-cell large granular lymphocyte leukemia. Some clones in this sample may be carry-over from other donors' samples. CDR3 loop: CASGSPRTQYF. CDR3 nucleotide sequence: TGTGCTAGTGGTTCCCCCCGGACCCAGTACTTC.